This T cell receptor (beta chain) was recovered during a study of PD-1 blockade in classical Hodgkin lymphoma. Clones were sequenced by immunoSEQ multiplex PCR, and TCRdb holds only the in-frame ones, with some missing. The sample comprises approximately 28,000 clones, 65% to 80% of which are singletons, and about 0.6% rests with the top ten. This CDR3 comprises 11 residues. Trimming took 9 bases from V and 5 from J, leaving 10 bases between them. From germline, CDR1 is MNHNY and CDR2 SVGAGI (reference sequence). Stated time point: cycle 4 day 1 (C4D1), after more than five weeks of nivolumab. Every patient relapsed after autologous stem cell transplantation, and brentuximab vedotin exposure varied. CD4+ T cells were purified from thawed PBMCs by negative selection. Complete response, partial response or progressive disease constituted the best response categories observed.

The chain recombines TRBV6-6 with TRBJ1-1; D gene ambiguous. The input for sequencing was CD4+ T cells from blood, taken before the fourth cycle of nivolumab. The sequence was collected from a human donor with classical Hodgkin lymphoma. The CDR3 sequence is CASSTRTEAFF. The CDR3 DNA reads as TGTGCCAGTAGTACGAGGACTGAAGCTTTCTTT.